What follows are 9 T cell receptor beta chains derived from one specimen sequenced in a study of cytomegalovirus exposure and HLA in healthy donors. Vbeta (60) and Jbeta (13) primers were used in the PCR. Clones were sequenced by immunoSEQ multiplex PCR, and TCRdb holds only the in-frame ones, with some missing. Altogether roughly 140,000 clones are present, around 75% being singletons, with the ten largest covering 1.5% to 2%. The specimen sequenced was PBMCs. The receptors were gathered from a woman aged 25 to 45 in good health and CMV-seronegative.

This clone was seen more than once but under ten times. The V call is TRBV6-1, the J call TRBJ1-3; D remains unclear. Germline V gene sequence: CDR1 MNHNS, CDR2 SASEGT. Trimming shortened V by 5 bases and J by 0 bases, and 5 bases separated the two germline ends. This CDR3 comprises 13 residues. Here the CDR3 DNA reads TGTGCCAGCAGTCAGGACTCTGGAAACACCATATATTTT. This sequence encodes CASSQDSGNTIYF.

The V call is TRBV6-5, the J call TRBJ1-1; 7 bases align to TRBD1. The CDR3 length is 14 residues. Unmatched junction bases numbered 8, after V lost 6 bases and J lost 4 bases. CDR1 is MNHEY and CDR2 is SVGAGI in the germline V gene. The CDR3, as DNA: TGTGCCAGCAGCAAACAGGGGTTCGGCACTGAAGCTTTCTTT. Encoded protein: CASSKQGFGTEAFF.

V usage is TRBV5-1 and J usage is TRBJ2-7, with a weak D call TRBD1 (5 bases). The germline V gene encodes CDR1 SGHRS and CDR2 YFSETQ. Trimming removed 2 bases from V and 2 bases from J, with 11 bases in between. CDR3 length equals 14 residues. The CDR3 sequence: CASSLIQGTYEQYF. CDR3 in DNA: TGCGCCAGCAGCTTAATTCAGGGAACCTACGAGCAGTACTTC. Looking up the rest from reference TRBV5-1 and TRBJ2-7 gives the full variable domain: KAGVTQTPRYLIKTRGQQVTLSCSPISGHRSVSWYQQTPGQGLQFLFEYFSETQRNKGNFPGRFSGRQFSNSRSEMNVSTLELGDSALYLCASSLIQGTYEQYFGPGTRLTVT.

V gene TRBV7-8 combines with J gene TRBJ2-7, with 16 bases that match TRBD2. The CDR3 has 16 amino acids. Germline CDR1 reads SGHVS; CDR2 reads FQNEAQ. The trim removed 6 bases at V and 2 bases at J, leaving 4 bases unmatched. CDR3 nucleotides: TGTGCCAGCAGACCCGGGACTAGCGGGGGGGCCTACGAGCAGTACGTC. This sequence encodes CASRPGTSGGAYEQYV.

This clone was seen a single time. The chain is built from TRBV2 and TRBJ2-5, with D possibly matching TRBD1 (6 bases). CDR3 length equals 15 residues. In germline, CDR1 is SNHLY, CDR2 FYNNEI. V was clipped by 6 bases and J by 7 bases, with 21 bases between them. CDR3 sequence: CASSKPTGILGTQYF. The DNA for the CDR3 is TGTGCCAGCAGCAAGCCCACAGGGATCCTAGGGACCCAGTACTTC.

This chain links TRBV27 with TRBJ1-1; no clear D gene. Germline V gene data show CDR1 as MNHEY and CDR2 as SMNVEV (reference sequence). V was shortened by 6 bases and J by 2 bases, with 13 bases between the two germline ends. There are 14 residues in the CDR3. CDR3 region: CASSRGDRNTEAFF. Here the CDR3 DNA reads TGTGCCAGCAGCCGGGGAGATAGAAACACTGAAGCTTTCTTT.

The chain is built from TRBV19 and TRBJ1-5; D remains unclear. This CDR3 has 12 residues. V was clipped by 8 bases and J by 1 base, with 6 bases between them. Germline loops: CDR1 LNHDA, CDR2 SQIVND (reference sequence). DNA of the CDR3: TGTGCCAGTCGGGGAAGCAATCAGCCCCAGCATTTT. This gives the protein CASRGSNQPQHF.

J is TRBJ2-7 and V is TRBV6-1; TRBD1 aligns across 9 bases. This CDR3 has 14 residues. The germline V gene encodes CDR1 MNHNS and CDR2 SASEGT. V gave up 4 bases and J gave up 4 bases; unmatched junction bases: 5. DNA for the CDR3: TGTGCCAGCAGTGGATCCGGGACAGGGTACGAGCAGTACTTC. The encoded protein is CASSGSGTGYEQYF.

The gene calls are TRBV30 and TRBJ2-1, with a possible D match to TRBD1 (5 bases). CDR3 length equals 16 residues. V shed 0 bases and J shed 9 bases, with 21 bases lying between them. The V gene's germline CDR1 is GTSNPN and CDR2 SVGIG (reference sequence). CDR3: CAWSVVWGLDFTEQFF. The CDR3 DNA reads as TGTGCCTGGAGTGTAGTCTGGGGCCTGGATTTCACTGAGCAGTTCTTC.